This T cell receptor (beta chain) derives from a study of early T cells in non-severe SARS-CoV-2 infection. This clonotype is deemed medium-sized. V lost 3 bases, J lost 1 base, and 13 bases lay in between. The length of the CDR3 is 15 residues. Germline V gene lookup returns CDR1 DFQATT and CDR2 SNEGSKA (reference sequence). TCRdb fed the 5' RACE reads into MiXCR, producing one record per CDR3 protein. The repertoire includes about 23,000 distinct CDR3 sequences, less than 5.5% of them detected once, and around 4% sits in the top ten. Sequenced: whole blood. The rearrangement uses TRBV20-1 and TRBJ2-1; the D gene is possibly TRBD2 (6 bases). The sequence was collected from an adult who was a healthcare worker with PCR-confirmed SARS-CoV-2 infection or an uninfected control (not recorded which). DNA for the CDR3: TGCAGTGCTAGTCGAGGGACTGAATCCTACAATGAGCAGTTCTTC. Amino acids: CSASRGTESYNEQFF.